This T cell receptor beta chain comes out of a study of cytomegalovirus exposure and HLA in healthy donors. Primers: 60 Vbeta forward and 13 Jbeta reverse. Using immunoSEQ multiplex PCR, the repertoire was profiled, and TCRdb retains in-frame clones only, with some absent. Of some 150,000 clones in the sample, 55% to 75% are singletons; the top ten hold approximately 6.6%. V was clipped by 4 bases and J by 7 bases, with 16 bases between them. Germline V CDR1 and CDR2: ENHRY, SYGVKD. The CDR3 sequence is 15 residues long. The gene calls are TRBV10-3 and TRBJ1-4; TRBD1 might be the D (6 bases). This clonotype was obtained from a woman in her sixties in good health and CMV-seropositive. The sample consisted of PBMCs. The CDR3 region has the DNA TGTGCCATCAGTGCACAGGGACATGAAGGTGAAAAACTGTTTTTT. Residues: CAISAQGHEGEKLFF.